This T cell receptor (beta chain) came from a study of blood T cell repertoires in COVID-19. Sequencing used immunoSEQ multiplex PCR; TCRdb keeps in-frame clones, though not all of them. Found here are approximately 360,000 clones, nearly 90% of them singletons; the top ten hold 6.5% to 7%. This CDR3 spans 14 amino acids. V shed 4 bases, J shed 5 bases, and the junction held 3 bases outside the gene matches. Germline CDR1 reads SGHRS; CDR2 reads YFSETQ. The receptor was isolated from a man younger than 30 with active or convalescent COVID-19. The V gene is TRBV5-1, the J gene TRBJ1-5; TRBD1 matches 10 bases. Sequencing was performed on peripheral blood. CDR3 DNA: TGCGCCAGCAGCAAGGACAGGGGGGATCAGCCCCAGCATTTT. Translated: CASSKDRGDQPQHF. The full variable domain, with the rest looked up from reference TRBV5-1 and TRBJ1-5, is KAGVTQTPRYLIKTRGQQVTLSCSPISGHRSVSWYQQTPGQGLQFLFEYFSETQRNKGNFPGRFSGRQFSNSRSEMNVSTLELGDSALYLCASSKDRGDQPQHFGDGTRLSIL.